This T cell receptor beta chain was documented in a study of cytotoxic CD8 clonotypes in ibrutinib-treated CLL. Broader study findings: Clonality rose at ibrutinib response and fell back toward baseline at progression. Clonality correlated strongly with circulating CD8+ T cells and exceeded age-matched healthy donors at baseline. Public clonotypes, an uncommon group, contracted or remained stable on treatment.

Deep sequencing aimed at 1 in 200,000 to 1 in 1 million T cells' resolution. TCRdb keeps only in-frame clones here, not all; method: immunoSEQ multiplex PCR. The repertoire has roughly 150,000 clones, about 80% of them found once; the top ten carry about 1.9%. CDR3 length equals 14 residues. Per the germline V gene, CDR1 is LNHDA and CDR2 is SQIVND (reference sequence). V lost 5 bases and J 5 bases, leaving 13 bases between the germline ends. This clone was seen only a few times. Antigen unknown. This clonotype was obtained from a human donor with chronic lymphocytic leukemia. The genes are TRBV19 and TRBJ1-3, with D uncertain. The sample in question was PBMCs, obtained after 12 months of ibrutinib treatment. The CDR3 protein is CASSPGAWRNTIYF. CDR3 in DNA: TGTGCCAGTAGTCCAGGTGCGTGGAGAAACACCATATATTTT.